The 7 T cell receptor beta chains listed next were all sequenced from one sample in a study of graft-versus-host responses after intestinal transplantation. Produced via immunoSEQ multiplex PCR; TCRdb's table is partial and in-frame only. Altogether some 22,000 clones are present, around nine tenths being singletons, with the ten largest covering about 2%. The sequenced sample was PBMCs, obtained almost 40 days after intestinal transplant. These receptors originate from a human patient who received an intestinal transplant, so some T cells may come from the graft donor.

This clone was counted once. The chain is built from TRBV15 and TRBJ1-5; weak D call: TRBD1 (5 bases). Germline values: CDR1 LNHNV, CDR2 YYDKDF (reference sequence). The CDR3 spans 18 residues. With 4 bases removed from V and 0 bases from J, the gap between germline ends came to 19 bases. The DNA for the CDR3 is TGTGCCACCAGCATTGAGGCGGTACCGACAGCTAGCAATCAGCCCCAGCATTTT. Translation gives CATSIEAVPTASNQPQHF.

This rearrangement joins TRBV28 to TRBJ2-3; D remains ambiguous. The CDR3 runs to 15 residues. Germline-derived CDR1 and CDR2 are MDHEN and SYDVKM. Between the trimmed V and J ends, which lost 5 bases and 0 bases, there was a span of 12 bases. DNA for the CDR3: TGTGCCAGCAGTCCTCGGACGGGTAGCACAGATACGCAGTATTTT. Amino acid sequence: CASSPRTGSTDTQYF.

The gene calls are TRBV9 and TRBJ1-2; the match to TRBD1 covers 9 bases. Germline trimming cut 3 bases from V and 0 bases from J; bases unmatched to any gene: 15. Germline V gene data show CDR1 as SGDLS and CDR2 as YYNGEE. The length of the CDR3 is 19 residues. CDR3 amino acids: CASSAQPRGTGLANYGYTF. For the CDR3, the DNA is TGTGCCAGCAGCGCCCAACCCCGCGGGACAGGGCTGGCTAACTATGGCTACACCTTC.

As DNA, the CDR3 is TGTGCCACCAGCAGCCAATGGGGTGTGAACACTGAAGCTTTCTTT. Protein product: CATSSQWGVNTEAFF. The J gene is TRBJ1-1, the V gene TRBV15; no clear D. Germline V gene data show CDR1 as LNHNV and CDR2 as YYDKDF (reference sequence). Deletions cut 3 bases from V and 0 bases from J, with 11 bases between. The CDR3 is 15 amino acids.

This chain connects TRBV5-1 to TRBJ2-7, with D hard to call. The V and J ends lost 4 bases and 3 bases respectively, with 17 bases between them. The CDR3 is made up of 15 amino acids. Germline CDR1 and CDR2: SGHRS and YFSETQ. The chain's CDR3 is CASSMGSGSYYEQYF. CDR3 coding DNA: TGCGCCAGCAGCATGGGGTCAGGCTCCTACTACGAGCAGTACTTC.

The rearrangement links TRBV19 to TRBJ1-2; unclear D gene. Trimming left V 1 base short and J 6 bases short, with 18 bases between. Germline V lookup: CDR1 LNHDA, CDR2 SQIVND (reference sequence). The CDR3 is made up of 16 amino acids. CDR3 residues: CASSIGWAVRDDGYTF. The CDR3 DNA follows: TGTGCCAGTAGTATAGGATGGGCAGTCAGAGACGATGGCTACACCTTC.

V and J are TRBV7-7 and TRBJ2-1; 11 nucleotides agree with TRBD2. The CDR3 is 16 amino acids. The germline gives CDR1 SSHAT, CDR2 FNYEAQ (reference sequence). V lost 0 bases to trimming and J lost 4 bases; unmatched junction nucleotides: 2. The CDR3 sequence is CASSLAGTSGYNEQFF. For the CDR3, the DNA is TGTGCCAGCAGCTTAGCGGGGACTAGCGGATACAATGAGCAGTTCTTC. The variable domain in full, completed from reference TRBV7-7 and TRBJ2-1, reads GAGVSQSPRYKVTKRGQDVTLRCDPISSHATLYWYQQALGQGPEFLTYFNYEAQPDKSGLPSDRFSAERPEGSISTLTIQRTEQRDSAMYRCASSLAGTSGYNEQFFGPGTRLTVL.